This TCR beta chain derives from a study of OX40 agonist ivuxolimab in advanced cancers. In terms of the full investigation: Ivuxolimab, which targeted the costimulatory receptor OX40 (CD134), was an agonistic, fully human IgG2 monoclonal antibody. A male proportion of approximately 83% and a mean age of around 60 years, ranging from 23 to 79, were recorded for the dose-escalation cohort. Of the approximately 50 dose-escalation patients, hepatocellular carcinoma was present in about 19, melanoma in around 15, renal cell carcinoma in 9 and head and neck cancer in 9. The purpose of peripheral TCRbeta sequencing was to test whether ivuxolimab changed TCR sequence diversity and led to clonal T-cell expansion. Patients were allowed to have had prior anti-PD-1, anti-PD-L1 or anti-CTLA-4 therapy, and around two fifths of the dose-escalation patients had been treated with checkpoint inhibitors. Partial responses were achieved by three dose-escalation patients, of whom one had hepatocellular carcinoma and two had cutaneous melanoma. The monotherapy dose-escalation portion (N of about 49 patients) of the phase I ivuxolimab trial is reported in the paper. Intravenous ivuxolimab was administered to patients every 2 weeks at six dose levels: 0.01, 0.1, 0.3, 1.5, 3 and 10 mg/kg. Study-wide conclusions, independent of this receptor: On average, CD8+ T cells showed more expanded clones than CD4+ T cells after ivuxolimab. Which antigens the clonally expanded peripheral T cells were specific for was not determined. At doses of 0.1 to 3.0 mg/kg, clonal expansion of both CD4+ and CD8+ blood T cells was observed from baseline to week 6. Low levels of normalized T-cell clonal expansion were also seen in some patients who did not respond. In the 0.1-3.0 mg/kg groups, partial responders had among the lowest normalized peripheral clonal expansion, particularly in CD8+ T cells.

The trial excluded patients who had a history of autoimmune disease or who were on systemic immunosuppression. In every dose cohort, peripheral blood was drawn for TCR sequencing at baseline, cycle 4 day 1, and cycle 7 day 1. Samples came from an open-label, multicenter, first-in-human phase I dose-escalation trial of ivuxolimab. Adults with locally advanced or metastatic melanoma, renal cell carcinoma, hepatocellular carcinoma or head and neck squamous cell carcinoma were enrolled in the trial. Before TCR sequencing, CD4+ and CD8+ T cells were separately sorted from peripheral blood. Concerning this clone: This clone's antigen is unknown. The record has no base qualities; no much larger clone is one base away.

Genomic DNA was extracted from sorted cells for sequencing of the TCRbeta CDR3 region. The immunoSEQ Assay was used for sequencing of TCRbeta CDR3 regions. TCRdb carries this immuneACCESS record with in-frame sequences only. Its versions omit some clonotypes, under half of them owing to an unresolved V gene in the studies checked, with the rest unexplained. In this sample the table shows about 50,000 clones, 93% of which occur a single time. The ten largest clones take up about 18% of the sample. The CDR3 spans 15 residues, from the cysteine through the phenylalanine. CDR3 DNA is the only sequence kept; it has 45 bases, read in frame from the first base. CDR1 and CDR2 were assigned from the germline V gene as ENHRY and SYGVKD. Trimming leaves V shorter by 11 bases and J shorter by 3 bases, with the junction holding 13 bases beyond the gene matches.

The receptor's source is an adult with an advanced solid tumor such as melanoma, head and neck, liver or kidney cancer. Sequencing used CD4+ or CD8+ T cells sorted from blood, obtained in a trial of the OX40 agonist ivuxolimab. The chain is encoded by TRBV10-3 joined to TRBJ1-2; TRBD1 matches 9 bases in the middle. The CDR3 here reads CASHGQGMMDYGYTF. The DNA sequence follows: TGTGCCTCACATGGACAGGGGATGATGGACTATGGCTACACCTTC.